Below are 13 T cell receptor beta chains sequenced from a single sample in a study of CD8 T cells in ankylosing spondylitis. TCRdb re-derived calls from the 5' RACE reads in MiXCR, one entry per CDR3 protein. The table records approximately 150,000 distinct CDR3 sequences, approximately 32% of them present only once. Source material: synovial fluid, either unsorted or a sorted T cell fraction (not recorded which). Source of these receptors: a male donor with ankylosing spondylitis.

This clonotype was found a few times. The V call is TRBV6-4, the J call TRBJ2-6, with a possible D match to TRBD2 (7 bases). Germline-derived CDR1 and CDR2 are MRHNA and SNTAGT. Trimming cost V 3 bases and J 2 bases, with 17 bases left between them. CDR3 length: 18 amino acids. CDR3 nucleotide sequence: TGTGCCAGCAGTGAGTGGGGGGGGCACGGGACTGGGGCCAACGTCCTGACTTTC. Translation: CASSEWGGHGTGANVLTF.

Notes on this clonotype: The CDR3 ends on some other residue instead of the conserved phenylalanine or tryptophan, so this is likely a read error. The CDR3 coding sequence is TGTGCCAGCAGCCTCCGGGATAGTAACACTGAAGCTTTCTTA. Translated, it gives CASSLRDSNTEAFL. The chain has TRBV3-1 and TRBJ1-1; unclear D gene. This CDR3 is built from 14 residues. The germline CDR1 and CDR2 sequences are LGHDT and YNNKEL (reference sequence). V lost 4 bases and J lost 2, with 11 bases in between.

In nucleotides, the CDR3 is TGTGCCAGCAGTTACTCGACGTGGGGGGCCCAAGAGACCCAGTACTTC. Translation gives CASSYSTWGAQETQYF. This rearrangement joins TRBV6-5 to TRBJ2-5; possibly TRBD1 or TRBD2 for D (6 bases each). The CDR3 length is 16 residues. The germline V gene encodes CDR1 MNHEY and CDR2 SVGAGI. V lost 0 bases, J lost 1 base, and 12 bases lay in between.

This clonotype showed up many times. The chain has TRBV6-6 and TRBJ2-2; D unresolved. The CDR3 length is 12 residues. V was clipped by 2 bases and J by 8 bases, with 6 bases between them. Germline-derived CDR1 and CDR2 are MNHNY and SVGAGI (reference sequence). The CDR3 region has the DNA TGTGCCAGCAGTTACACCTCAGGGGAGCTGTTTTTT. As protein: CASSYTSGELFF.

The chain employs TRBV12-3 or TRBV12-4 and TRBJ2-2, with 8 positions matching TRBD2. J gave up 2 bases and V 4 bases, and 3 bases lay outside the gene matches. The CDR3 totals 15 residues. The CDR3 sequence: CASSSRGGNTGELFF. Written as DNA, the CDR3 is TGTGCCAGCAGTTCCCGGGGGGGCAACACCGGGGAGCTGTTTTTT.

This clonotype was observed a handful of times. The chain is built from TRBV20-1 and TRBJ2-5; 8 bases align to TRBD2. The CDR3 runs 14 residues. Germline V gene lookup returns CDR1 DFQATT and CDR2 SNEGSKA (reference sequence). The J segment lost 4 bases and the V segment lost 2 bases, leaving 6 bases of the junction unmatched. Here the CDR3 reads CSARSGLAVETQYF. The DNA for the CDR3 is TGCAGTGCTAGATCAGGACTAGCCGTAGAGACCCAGTACTTC.

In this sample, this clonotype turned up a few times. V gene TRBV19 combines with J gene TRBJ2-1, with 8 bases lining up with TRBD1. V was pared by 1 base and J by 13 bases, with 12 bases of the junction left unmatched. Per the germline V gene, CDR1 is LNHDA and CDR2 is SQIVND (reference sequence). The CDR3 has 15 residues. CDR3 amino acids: CASSIAGQVLVVQFF. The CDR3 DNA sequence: TGTGCCAGTAGTATAGCGGGACAGGTGCTTGTGGTACAGTTCTTC.

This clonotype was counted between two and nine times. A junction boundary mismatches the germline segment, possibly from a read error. The CDR3 DNA reads as TGTGCTAGCAGCACTAGCGGTGGGGAGACCCAGTACTTC. Protein: CASSTSGGETQYF. The chain uses TRBV7-7 and TRBJ2-5, with 8 positions matching TRBD2. Germline V gene sequence: CDR1 SSHAT, CDR2 FNYEAQ (reference sequence). CDR3 length: 13 amino acids.

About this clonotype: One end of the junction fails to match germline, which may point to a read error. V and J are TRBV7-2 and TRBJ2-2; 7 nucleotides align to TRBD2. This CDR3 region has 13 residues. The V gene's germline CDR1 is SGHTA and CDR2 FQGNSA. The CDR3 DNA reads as TGTGCCAACGTGGGGGGGGTCACCGTGGAGCTGTTTTTT. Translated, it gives CANVGGVTVELFF.

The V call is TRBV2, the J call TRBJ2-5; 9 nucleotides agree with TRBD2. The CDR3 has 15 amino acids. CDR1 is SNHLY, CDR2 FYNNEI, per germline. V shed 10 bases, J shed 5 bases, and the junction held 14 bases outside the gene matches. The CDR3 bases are TGTGCCACCCACCGAGATAGCGGGAGTTGGGAGACCCAGTACTTC. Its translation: CATHRDSGSWETQYF.

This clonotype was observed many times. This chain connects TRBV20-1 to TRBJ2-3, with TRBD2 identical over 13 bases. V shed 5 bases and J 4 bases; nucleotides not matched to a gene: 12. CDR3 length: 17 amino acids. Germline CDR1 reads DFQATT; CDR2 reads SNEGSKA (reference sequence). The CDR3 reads CSAYGTSGTSGADTQYF. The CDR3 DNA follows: TGCAGTGCTTACGGGACTAGCGGGACCTCGGGGGCAGATACGCAGTATTTT.

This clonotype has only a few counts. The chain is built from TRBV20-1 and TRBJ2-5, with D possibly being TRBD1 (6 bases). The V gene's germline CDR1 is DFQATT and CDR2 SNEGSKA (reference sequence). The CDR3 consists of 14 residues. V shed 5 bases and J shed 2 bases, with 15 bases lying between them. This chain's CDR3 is CSAEPWTVQETQYF. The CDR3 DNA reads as TGCAGTGCTGAACCTTGGACAGTACAAGAGACCCAGTACTTC.

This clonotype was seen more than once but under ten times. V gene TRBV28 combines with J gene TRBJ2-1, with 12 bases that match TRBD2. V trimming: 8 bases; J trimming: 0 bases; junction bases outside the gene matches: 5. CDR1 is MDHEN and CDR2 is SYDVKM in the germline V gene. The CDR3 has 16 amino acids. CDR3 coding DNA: TGTGCCAGCTTACTAGCGGGAGGCAGCTCCTACAATGAGCAGTTCTTC. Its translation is CASLLAGGSSYNEQFF.